This note documents a single T cell receptor (beta chain) sequence. As yet, its antigen is unknown. The PCR used 60 Vbeta and 13 Jbeta primers. Method: immunoSEQ multiplex PCR; TCRdb's copy keeps in-frame clones and lacks some. The sample lists roughly 130,000 clones; 75% to 90% were seen once. This entry is derived from a study of cytomegalovirus exposure and HLA in healthy donors. General study points: Follow-up analysis later connected one missense variant in DCLRE1C with trimming of TCR beta V- and J-genes.

Germline V gene lookup returns CDR1 SNHLY and CDR2 FYNNEI. This CDR3 has 15 amino acids. The V and J ends lost 4 bases and 0 bases, in that order; junction bases with no gene match: 3. The rearrangement joins TRBV2 to TRBJ2-7; 10 nucleotides line up with TRBD1. The TCR was taken from a man aged 40-49 years in good health and CMV-seronegative. The sample comprised PBMCs. CDR3 residues: CASSGQGARSYEQYF. In DNA form, the CDR3 reads TGTGCCAGCAGTGGACAGGGGGCGCGCTCCTACGAGCAGTACTTC.